Each of the 2 T cell receptor beta chains below was sequenced from the same sample in a study of T cell changes during pregnancy in multiple sclerosis. Only in-frame clones appear in the TCRdb table, and some are missing; sequencing was by immunoSEQ multiplex PCR. The data hold around 61,000 clones, with around nine tenths observed a single time. The sample was peripheral blood, taken in the third trimester of pregnancy. The receptors derive from a female donor in good health, enrolled as a control in a pregnancy study.

The rearrangement joins TRBV5-6 to TRBJ2-7, with D possibly matching TRBD1 (6 bases). Trimming took 4 bases from V and 0 from J, leaving 11 bases between them. Germline values: CDR1 SGHDT, CDR2 YYEEEE. CDR3 length: 14 residues. The CDR3 is CASSPRGSSYEQYF. DNA of the CDR3: TGTGCCAGCAGCCCCAGGGGAAGCTCCTACGAGCAGTACTTC.

The rearrangement links TRBV27 to TRBJ1-1; D is possibly TRBD1 (5 bases). CDR1 and CDR2 (germline): MNHEY, SMNVEV (reference sequence). Trimming removed 6 bases at V and 5 bases at J, with 19 bases between. This CDR3 is 15 amino acids long. CDR3 sequence reads: CASSPHGRPGTEAFF. The CDR3 DNA reads TGTGCCAGCAGCCCCCACGGACGGCCAGGGACTGAAGCTTTCTTT.